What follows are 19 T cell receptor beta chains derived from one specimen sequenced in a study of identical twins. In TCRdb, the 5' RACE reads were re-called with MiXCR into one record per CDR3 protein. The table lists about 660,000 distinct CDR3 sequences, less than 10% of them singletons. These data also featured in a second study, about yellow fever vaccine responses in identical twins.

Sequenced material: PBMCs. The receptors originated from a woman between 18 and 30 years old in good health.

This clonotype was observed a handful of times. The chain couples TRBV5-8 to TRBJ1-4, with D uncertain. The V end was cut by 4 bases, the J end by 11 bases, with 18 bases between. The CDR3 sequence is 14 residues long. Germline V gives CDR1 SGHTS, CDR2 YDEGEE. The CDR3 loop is CASSTTDPFGKLFF. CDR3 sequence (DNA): TGTGCCAGCAGCACGACGGATCCCTTCGGGAAACTGTTTTTT. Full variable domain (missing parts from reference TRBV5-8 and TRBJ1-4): EAGVTQSPTHLIKTRGQQATLRCSPISGHTSVYWYQQALGLGLQFLLWYDEGEERNRGNFPPRFSGRQFPNYSSELNVNALELEDSALYLCASSTTDPFGKLFFGSGTQLSVL.

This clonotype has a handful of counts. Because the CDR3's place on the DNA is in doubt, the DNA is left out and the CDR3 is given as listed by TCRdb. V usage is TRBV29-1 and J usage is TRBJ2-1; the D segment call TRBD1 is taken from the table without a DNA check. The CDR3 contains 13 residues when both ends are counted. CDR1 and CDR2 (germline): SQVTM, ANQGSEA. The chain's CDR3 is CSVRARGNNEQFF.

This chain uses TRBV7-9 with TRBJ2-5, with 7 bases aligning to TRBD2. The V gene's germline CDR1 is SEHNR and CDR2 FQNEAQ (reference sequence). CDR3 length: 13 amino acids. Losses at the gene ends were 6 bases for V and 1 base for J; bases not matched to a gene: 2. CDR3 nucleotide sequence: TGTGCCAGCAGACTAGCGCGCCAAGAGACCCAGTACTTC. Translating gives CASRLARQETQYF.

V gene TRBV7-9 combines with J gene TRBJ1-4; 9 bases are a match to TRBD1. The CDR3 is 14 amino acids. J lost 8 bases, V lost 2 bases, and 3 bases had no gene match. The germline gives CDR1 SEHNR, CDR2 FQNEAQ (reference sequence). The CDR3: CASSLIGTGEKLFF. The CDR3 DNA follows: TGTGCCAGCAGCTTAATCGGGACAGGGGAAAAACTGTTTTTT. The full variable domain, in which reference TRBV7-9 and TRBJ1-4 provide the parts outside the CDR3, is DTGVSQNPRHKITKRGQNVTFRCDPISEHNRLYWYRQTLGQGPEFLTYFQNEAQLEKSRLLSDRFSAERPKGSFSTLEIQRTEQGDSAMYLCASSLIGTGEKLFFGSGTQLSVL.

CDR3 nucleotides: TGTGCCAGCAGCTTAGGACTAGCGGGCCTCCTCTCCTACAATGAGCAGTTCTTC. This encodes CASSLGLAGLLSYNEQFF. The genes are TRBV11-1 and TRBJ2-1; 10 positions match TRBD2. Germline lookup yields CDR1 SGHAT and CDR2 FQDESV (reference sequence). CDR3 size: 18 residues. With V trimmed by 1 base and J by 0 bases, 6 bases remained unmatched.

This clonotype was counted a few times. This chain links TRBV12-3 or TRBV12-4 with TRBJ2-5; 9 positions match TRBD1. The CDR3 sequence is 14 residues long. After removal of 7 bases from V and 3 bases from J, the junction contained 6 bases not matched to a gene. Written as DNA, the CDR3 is TGTGCCAGCAATCCACAGGGGGCAGAAGAGACCCAGTACTTC. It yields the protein CASNPQGAEETQYF.

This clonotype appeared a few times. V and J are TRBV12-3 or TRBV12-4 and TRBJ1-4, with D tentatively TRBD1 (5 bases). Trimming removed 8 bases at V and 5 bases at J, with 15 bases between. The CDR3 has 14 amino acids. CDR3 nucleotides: TGTGCCAGCGTGAGCGGGACCGGCAATGAAAAACTGTTTTTT. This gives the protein CASVSGTGNEKLFF.

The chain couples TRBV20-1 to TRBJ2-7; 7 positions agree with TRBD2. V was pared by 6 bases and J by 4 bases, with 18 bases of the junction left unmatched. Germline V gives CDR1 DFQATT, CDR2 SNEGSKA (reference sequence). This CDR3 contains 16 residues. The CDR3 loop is CSAKALSGRSIYEQYF. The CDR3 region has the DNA TGCAGTGCCAAAGCTCTTAGCGGGCGAAGCATTTACGAGCAGTACTTC.

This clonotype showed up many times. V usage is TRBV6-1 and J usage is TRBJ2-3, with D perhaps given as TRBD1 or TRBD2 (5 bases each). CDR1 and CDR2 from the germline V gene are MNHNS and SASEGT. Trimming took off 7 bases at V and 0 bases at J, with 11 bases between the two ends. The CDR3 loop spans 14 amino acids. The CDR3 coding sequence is TGTGCCAGCACCGGGACGCCTAGCACAGATACGCAGTATTTT. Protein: CASTGTPSTDTQYF.

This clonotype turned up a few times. Here the CDR3 DNA reads TGTGCCAGCAGTTTTTTTGACGGGACAGGGTTCCCTGAAGCTTTCTTT. Translating gives CASSFFDGTGFPEAFF. This chain joins TRBV28 and TRBJ1-1; 9 bases are a match to TRBD1. The CDR3 sequence is 16 residues long. In germline, CDR1 is MDHEN, CDR2 SYDVKM. V gave up 3 bases and J gave up 6 bases; unmatched junction bases: 11.

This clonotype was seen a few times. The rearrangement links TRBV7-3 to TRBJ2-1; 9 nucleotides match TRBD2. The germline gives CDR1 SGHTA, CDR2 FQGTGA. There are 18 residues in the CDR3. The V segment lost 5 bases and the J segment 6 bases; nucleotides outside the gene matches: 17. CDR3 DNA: TGTGCCAGCAGCGATAGGGTAGCGGGGGCCGGCCGAATCAATGAGCAGTTCTTC. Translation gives CASSDRVAGAGRINEQFF.

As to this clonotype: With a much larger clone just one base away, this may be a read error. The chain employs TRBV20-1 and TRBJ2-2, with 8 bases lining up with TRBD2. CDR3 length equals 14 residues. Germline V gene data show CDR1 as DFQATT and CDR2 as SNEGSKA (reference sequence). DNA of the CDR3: TGCAGTGGTAGAGCGGGGGCGAACACCGGGGAGCTGTTTTTT. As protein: CSGRAGANTGELFF.

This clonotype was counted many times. This CDR3 reads CSANTGDSNQPQHF. The CDR3 DNA sequence: TGCAGTGCTAACACAGGTGATAGCAATCAGCCCCAGCATTTT. The gene calls are TRBV20-1 and TRBJ1-5; perhaps TRBD1 as D (5 bases). This CDR3 spans 14 amino acids. V shed 4 bases and J shed 0 bases, with 10 bases lying between them. CDR1 DFQATT and CDR2 SNEGSKA come from the germline V gene (reference sequence).

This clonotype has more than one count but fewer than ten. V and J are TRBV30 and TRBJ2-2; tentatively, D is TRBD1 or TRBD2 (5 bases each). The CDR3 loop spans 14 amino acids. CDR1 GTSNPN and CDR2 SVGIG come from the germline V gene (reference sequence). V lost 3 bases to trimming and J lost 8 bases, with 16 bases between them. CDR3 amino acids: CAWSGDAGGGELFF. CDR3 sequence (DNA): TGTGCCTGGAGCGGGGACGCTGGAGGTGGGGAGCTGTTTTTT.

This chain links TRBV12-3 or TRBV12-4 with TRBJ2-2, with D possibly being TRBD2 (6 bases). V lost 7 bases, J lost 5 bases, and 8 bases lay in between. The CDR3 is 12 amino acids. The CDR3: CASMGGTGELFF. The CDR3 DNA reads TGTGCCAGCATGGGGGGAACCGGGGAGCTGTTTTTT.

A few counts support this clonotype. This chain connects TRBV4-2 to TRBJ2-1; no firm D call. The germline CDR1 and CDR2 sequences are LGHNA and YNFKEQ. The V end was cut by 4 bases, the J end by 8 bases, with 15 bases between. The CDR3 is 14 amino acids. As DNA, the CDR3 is TGTGCCAGCAGCCCCAATCCCGGTAGGGATGAGCAGTTCTTC. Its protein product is CASSPNPGRDEQFF.

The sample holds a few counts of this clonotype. In nucleotides, the CDR3 is TGTGCCAGCAGTTACCTACCGGGGGCTTATAGCAATCAGCCCCAGCATTTT. Translation: CASSYLPGAYSNQPQHF. The rearrangement uses TRBV6-5 and TRBJ1-5, with a weak D call TRBD1 (6 bases). The germline gives CDR1 MNHEY, CDR2 SVGAGI. The V and J ends lost 2 bases and 0 bases respectively, with 14 bases between them. The CDR3 loop spans 17 amino acids.

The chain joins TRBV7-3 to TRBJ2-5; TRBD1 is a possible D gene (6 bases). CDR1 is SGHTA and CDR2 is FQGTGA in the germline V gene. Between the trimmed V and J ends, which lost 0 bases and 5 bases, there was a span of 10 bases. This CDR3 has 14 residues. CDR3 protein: CASSLTSRGETQYF. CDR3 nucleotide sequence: TGTGCCAGCAGCTTAACCTCCAGGGGTGAGACCCAGTACTTC.

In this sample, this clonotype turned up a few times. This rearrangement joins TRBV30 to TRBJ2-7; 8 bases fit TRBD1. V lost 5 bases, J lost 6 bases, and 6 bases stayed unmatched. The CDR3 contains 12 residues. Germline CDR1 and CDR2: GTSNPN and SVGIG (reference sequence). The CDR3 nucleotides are TGTGCCTGGGGGACAGGTTCGTCCGAGCAGTACTTC. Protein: CAWGTGSSEQYF.